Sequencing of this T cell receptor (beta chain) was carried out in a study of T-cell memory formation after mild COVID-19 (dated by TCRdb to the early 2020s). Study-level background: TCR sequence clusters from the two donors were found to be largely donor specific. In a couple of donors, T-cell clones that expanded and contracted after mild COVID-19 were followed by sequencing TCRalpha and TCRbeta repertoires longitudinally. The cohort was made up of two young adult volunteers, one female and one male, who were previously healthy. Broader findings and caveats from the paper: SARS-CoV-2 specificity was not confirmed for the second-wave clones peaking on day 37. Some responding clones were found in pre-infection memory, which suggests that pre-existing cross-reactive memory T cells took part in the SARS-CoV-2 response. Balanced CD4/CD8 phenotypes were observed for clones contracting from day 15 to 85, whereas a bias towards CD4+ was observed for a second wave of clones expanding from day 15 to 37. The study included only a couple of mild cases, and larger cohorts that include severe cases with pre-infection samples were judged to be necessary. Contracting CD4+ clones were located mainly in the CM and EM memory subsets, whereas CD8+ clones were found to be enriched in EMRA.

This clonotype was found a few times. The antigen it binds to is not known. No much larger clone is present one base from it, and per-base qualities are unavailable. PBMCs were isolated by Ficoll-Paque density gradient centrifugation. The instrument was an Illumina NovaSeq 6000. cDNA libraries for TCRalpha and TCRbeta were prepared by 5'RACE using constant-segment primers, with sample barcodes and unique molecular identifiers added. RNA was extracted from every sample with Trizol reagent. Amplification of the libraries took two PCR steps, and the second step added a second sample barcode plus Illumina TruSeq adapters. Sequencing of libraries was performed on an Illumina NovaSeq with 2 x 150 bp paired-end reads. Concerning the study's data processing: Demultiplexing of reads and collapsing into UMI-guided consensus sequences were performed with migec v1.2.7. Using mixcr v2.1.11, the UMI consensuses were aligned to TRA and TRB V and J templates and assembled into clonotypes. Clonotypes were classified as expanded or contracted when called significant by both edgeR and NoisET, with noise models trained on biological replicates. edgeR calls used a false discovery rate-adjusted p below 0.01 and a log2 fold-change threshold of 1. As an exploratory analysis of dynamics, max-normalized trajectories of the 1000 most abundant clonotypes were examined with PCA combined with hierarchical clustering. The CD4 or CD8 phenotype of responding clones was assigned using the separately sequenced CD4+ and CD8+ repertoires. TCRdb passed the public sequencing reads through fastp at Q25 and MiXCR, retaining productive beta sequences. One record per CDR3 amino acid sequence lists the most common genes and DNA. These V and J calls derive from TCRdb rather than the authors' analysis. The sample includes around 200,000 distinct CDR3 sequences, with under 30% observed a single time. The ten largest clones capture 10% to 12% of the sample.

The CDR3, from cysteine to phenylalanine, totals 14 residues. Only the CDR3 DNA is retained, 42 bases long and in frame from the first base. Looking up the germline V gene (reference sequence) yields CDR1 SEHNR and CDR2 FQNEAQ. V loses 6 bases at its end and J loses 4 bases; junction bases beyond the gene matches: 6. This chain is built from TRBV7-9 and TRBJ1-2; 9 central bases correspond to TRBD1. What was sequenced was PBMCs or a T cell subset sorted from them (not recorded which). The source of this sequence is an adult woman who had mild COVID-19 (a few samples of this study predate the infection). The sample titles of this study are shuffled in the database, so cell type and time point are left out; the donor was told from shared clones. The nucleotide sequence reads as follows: TGTGCCAGCAGGGGGACAGGGTCCCCCTATGGCTACACCTTC. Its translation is CASRGTGSPYGYTF. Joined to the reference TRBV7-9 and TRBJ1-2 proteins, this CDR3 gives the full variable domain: DTGVSQNPRHKITKRGQNVTFRCDPISEHNRLYWYRQTLGQGPEFLTYFQNEAQLEKSRLLSDRFSAERPKGSFSTLEIQRTEQGDSAMYLCASRGTGSPYGYTFGSGTRLTVV.